Presented here are 10 T cell receptor beta chains from one specimen sequenced in a study of tissue T cells after allogeneic stem cell transplantation (dated by TCRdb to between 2021 and 2024). Library creation used the immunoSEQ multiplex PCR assay. Not all clones reach the TCRdb copy of this immuneACCESS table, which keeps in-frame sequences only. Checked studies attribute under half of the gap to unresolved V genes and leave the rest unexplained. The sample table holds over 1,100 clones, of which 40% to 55% were seen once. More than 25% of the sample comes from the top ten. The label giving this sample's time point can be read as: mouse harvest day 14 after allogeneic transplant. Mouse grafts consisting of 10^7 T-cell-depleted bone marrow cells combined with 10^6 splenic CD5+ T cells were administered by tail vein injection. The material sequenced was liver tissue. The receptors come from a female BALB/c mouse given C57BL/6 T cells with graft-versus-host disease after an allogeneic hematopoietic cell transplant.

Concerning this clone itself: The gene names here belong to mouse. The read stops 1 residue short of the end of the CDR3; the missing end is completed from the germline J gene. This chain links TRBV26 with TRBJ2-5; 9 bases agree with TRBD1. This CDR3 region has 13 residues. Germline V CDR1 and CDR2: KGHPV, FQNQEV (reference sequence). The V gene end was trimmed by 5 bases and the J gene end by 6 bases; junction bases not matched to a gene: 3. The CDR3 sequence: CASSTGGRDTQYF. The CDR3 bases that were read are TGTGCCAGCAGTACAGGGGGCCGGGACACCCAGTAC.

This clone showed up just a few times. The gene names here belong to mouse. Read coverage stops 1 residue before the CDR3 terminus; the germline J gene supplies the remainder. This rearrangement joins TRBV13-3 to TRBJ2-2; D is unresolved. CDR1 and CDR2 (germline): NNHDY, SYVADS. V shed 1 base and J shed 1 base, with 2 bases lying between them. The CDR3 is made up of 13 amino acids. The sequenced CDR3 bases are TGTGCCAGCAGTGATAGAAACACCGGGCAGCTCTAC. Residues: CASSDRNTGQLY. The whole CDR3 protein reads CASSDRNTGQLYF.

This clone was detected only a few times. Here the gene names and germline are mouse. Read coverage stops 1 residue before the CDR3 terminus; the germline J gene supplies the remainder. The chain has TRBV31 and TRBJ1-5; 7 bases agree with TRBD1. The CDR3 is 14 residues long. J gave up 1 base and V 1 base, and 1 base lay outside the gene matches. Germline CDR1 is GKSSPN and CDR2 is SITVG. The CDR3 loop reads CAWSRDRNNQAPLF. The CDR3 bases that were read are TGTGCCTGGAGTCGGGACAGAAACAACCAGGCTCCGCTT.

By share, this clone counts as large. Genes here carry mouse names. The CDR3 is cut off 1 residue early in the read; its end comes from the germline J gene. The V call is TRBV16, the J call TRBJ1-2, with TRBD1 as a possible D gene (6 bases). The CDR3 has 14 residues. CDR1 and CDR2 (germline): SGHSA, FRNQAP. V dropped 8 bases and J dropped 1 base, with 14 bases sitting between them. CDR3 bases read: TGTGCAAGCGGGACCGGGACAAAAAACTCCGACTACACC. Amino acid sequence: CASGTGTKNSDYT. The whole CDR3 sequence reads CASGTGTKNSDYTF.

This clone has just one count. Germline and genes here are mouse. The CDR3 goes on 1 residue after the read ends, and that part is filled in from the germline J gene. The rearrangement uses TRBV31 and TRBJ2-4; 9 bases are shared with TRBD2. The ends lost 0 bases at V and 4 bases at J; junction bases unmatched: 2. CDR1 GKSSPN and CDR2 SITVG come from the germline V gene. This CDR3 has 14 residues. CDR3 residues: CAWSLNWGENTLYF. Partial CDR3 DNA: TGTGCCTGGAGTCTAAACTGGGGGGAAAACACCTTGTAC.

Comment on this clone: Gene names are mouse gene names. The read ends 1 residue before the CDR3 terminus; that terminus is restored from the germline J gene. This chain joins TRBV13-1 and TRBJ2-1; D is tentatively TRBD1 or TRBD2 (5 bases each). Germline CDR1 NSHNY, CDR2 SYGAGN. The CDR3 is made up of 13 amino acids. Trimming took off 7 bases at V and 1 base at J, with 9 bases between the two ends. This CDR3 reads CASYRDNYAEQFF. The CDR3 bases that were read are TGTGCCAGCTACCGGGACAACTATGCTGAGCAGTTC.

Remarks on this clone: Gene names and germline match the mouse. Read sequence stops 1 residue before the CDR3 end, and the germline J gene provides the missing end. The chain carries TRBV26 and TRBJ2-4; no reliable D call. The length of the CDR3 is 13 residues. Germline V gives CDR1 KGHPV, CDR2 FQNQEV (reference sequence). Trimming shortened V by 2 bases and J by 5 bases, and 8 bases separated the two germline ends. The CDR3 loop is CASSLPHGNTLYF. The DNA read from the CDR3 is TGTGCCAGCAGTCTGCCTCATGGAAACACCTTGTAC.

Concerning this clone itself: Gene names are the mouse ones. The read gets to within 1 residue of the CDR3 end, and the germline J gene fills in the rest. This chain connects TRBV26 to TRBJ1-6, with 9 bases that match TRBD1. TRBJ1-6 is filed as an ORF, its function uncertain. The germline gives CDR1 KGHPV, CDR2 FQNQEV (reference sequence). Trimming removed 4 bases from V and 7 bases from J; junction bases left unmatched: 2. This CDR3 contains 14 residues. The CDR3 loop is CASSQTGGNSPLYF. CDR3 bases read: TGTGCCAGCAGTCAGACAGGGGGGAATTCGCCCCTCTAC.

Worth noting for this clone: Genes here carry mouse names. Read sequence stops 1 residue before the CDR3 end, and the germline J gene provides the missing end. V is TRBV13-3 and J is TRBJ2-1, with D perhaps assigned TRBD1 or TRBD2 (5 bases each). The CDR3 spans 15 residues. CDR1 is NNHDY and CDR2 is SYVADS in the germline V gene. V lost 7 bases and J 1 base, leaving 15 bases between the germline ends. The sequenced part of the CDR3 DNA is TGTGCCAGCGCGGGACGGGGTCTCAACTATGCTGAGCAGTTC. It encodes CASAGRGLNYAEQF. The CDR3 in its entirety is CASAGRGLNYAEQFF.

Details on this clone: Gene names are the mouse ones. CDR3 bases read: TGTGCCAGCAGTCTGCTCAGGGGAAACTCCGACTACACC. Its translation: CASSLLRGNSDYT. The whole CDR3 protein reads CASSLLRGNSDYTF. This chain uses TRBV26 with TRBJ1-2, with D maybe TRBD1 (6 bases). The read halts 1 residue ahead of the CDR3 end, with the missing end drawn from the germline J gene. The germline V and J ends were trimmed by 2 bases and 1 base, with 8 bases remaining between them. There are 14 residues in the CDR3. Germline V gene data show CDR1 as KGHPV and CDR2 as FQNQEV (reference sequence).